These 23 T cell receptor beta chains originate from one sample sequenced in a study of Graves' ophthalmopathy and Graves' hyperthyroidism. Amplification of TCR beta CDR3 regions used RNA transcripts. HTBI primers were used in a first-round RT-PCR, which preceded a second-round multiplex PCR. TCRdb recomputed calls from the multiplex PCR reads with MiXCR, one row per CDR3 protein. The data contain 500,000 to 800,000 distinct CDR3 sequences, approximately 39% of them singletons. The sample taken for sequencing was peripheral blood. The receptors originated from an adult man with Graves' ophthalmopathy.

The chain carries TRBV19 and TRBJ1-2; TRBD1 aligns across 11 bases. The V gene end was trimmed by 10 bases and the J gene end by 7 bases; junction bases not matched to a gene: 8. The CDR3 spans 13 residues. In germline, CDR1 is LNHDA, CDR2 SQIVND (reference sequence). The CDR3 nucleotides read TGTGCCACCAAGGGACAGGGGGACGGTGGCTACACCTTC. Amino acid sequence: CATKGQGDGGYTF.

The sample holds many counts of this clonotype. The rearrangement uses TRBV25-1 and TRBJ2-6; D remains unclear. V lost 1 base and J lost 0, with 13 bases in between. The length of the CDR3 is 18 residues. Germline values: CDR1 MGHDK, CDR2 SYGVNS. DNA for the CDR3: TGTGCCAGCAGTGAATCGGCAGATCCAAGCTCTGGGGCCAACGTCCTGACTTTC. Protein: CASSESADPSSGANVLTF.

A remark on this clonotype: This may be a read error: a much more frequent sequence differs by one nucleotide. The chain recombines TRBV7-9 with TRBJ2-7, with TRBD2 matching over 11 bases. Germline CDR1 SEHNR, CDR2 FQNEAQ (reference sequence). The CDR3 has 15 residues. CDR3 in DNA: TGTGCCGGCAGCTTGGGGCTAGCGGGAGGCTACGAGCAGTACTTC. This sequence encodes CAGSLGLAGGYEQYF.

About this clonotype itself: An end of the junction does not agree with germline; a read error may underlie this. This chain joins TRBV10-2 and TRBJ1-5; D remains ambiguous. Per the germline V gene, CDR1 is WSHSY and CDR2 is SAAADI. The CDR3 covers 16 residues. The CDR3 spells CASSPGPLDGNQPQHF. The CDR3 nucleotides are TGTGCCAGCAGCCCCGGCCCCCTCGATGGCAATCAGCCCCAGCATTTT.

This clonotype was seen ten or more times. The chain couples TRBV20-1 to TRBJ2-7; 9 bases fit TRBD1. The trim removed 5 bases at V and 1 base at J, leaving 6 bases unmatched. This CDR3 contains 14 residues. CDR1 is DFQATT and CDR2 is SNEGSKA in the germline V gene (reference sequence). In nucleotides, the CDR3 is TGCAGTGCTGTACCGGGACAGGGTTCCTACGAGCAGTACTTC. Amino acids: CSAVPGQGSYEQYF.

The genes are TRBV15 and TRBJ1-2, with 9 bases aligning to TRBD1. The CDR3 is made up of 14 amino acids. After removal of 11 bases from V and 8 bases from J, the junction contained 15 bases not matched to a gene. Germline CDR1 LNHNV, CDR2 YYDKDF (reference sequence). CDR3 in DNA: TGTGCCGCTCGCACCGGGACAGGGTTCGACGGCTACACCTTC. Translated, it gives CAARTGTGFDGYTF. Drawing the rest from reference TRBV15 and TRBJ1-2, the complete variable domain is DAMVIQNPRYQVTQFGKPVTLSCSQTLNHNVMYWYQQKSSQAPKLLFHYYDKDFNNEADTPDNFQSRRPNTSFCFLDIRSPGLGDTAMYLCAARTGTGFDGYTFGSGTRLTVV.

This clonotype was found a few times. The chain employs TRBV29-1 and TRBJ1-6, with 7 bases fitting TRBD1. CDR3 length equals 9 residues. Germline loops: CDR1 SQVTM, CDR2 ANQGSEA. V gave up 6 bases and J gave up 14 bases; unmatched junction bases: 1. CDR3 amino acids: CSVGTALHF. The CDR3 DNA is TGCAGCGTGGGGACAGCCCTCCACTTT.

The genes are TRBV5-1 and TRBJ1-3; D is unclear. Trimming took 0 bases from V and 4 from J, leaving 8 bases between them. The germline V gene has CDR1 SGHRS and CDR2 YFSETQ. This CDR3 contains 14 residues. The CDR3 loop is CASSLGHSGNTIYF. The CDR3 bases are TGCGCCAGCAGCTTGGGACACTCGGGAAACACCATATATTTT.

In its sample, this clonotype was seen many times. V and J are TRBV6-5 and TRBJ1-5; the D is unclear. This CDR3 is built from 16 residues. The V gene lost 0 bases and the J gene lost 2 bases, with 11 bases spanning the gap. The germline gives CDR1 MNHEY, CDR2 SVGAGI. The CDR3, as DNA: TGTGCCAGCAGTTACTCGAGGGAGGGAGGCAATCAGCCCCAGCATTTT. Protein product: CASSYSREGGNQPQHF.

Concerning this clonotype: The CDR3 ends on some other residue instead of the conserved phenylalanine or tryptophan, so this is likely a read error. The rearrangement joins TRBV5-1 to TRBJ1-1; 7 bases align to TRBD1. This CDR3 has 17 residues. Germline V CDR1 and CDR2: SGHRS, YFSETQ. The CDR3 loop is CASSVRPYRGGDTEAFS. The CDR3 DNA follows: TGTGCCAGCAGCGTACGCCCTTACAGGGGAGGGGACACTGAAGCTTTCTCT.

This clonotype was recorded only once. CDR3 protein: CASSLAGPAGAGEQYF. CDR3 nucleotides: TGCGCCAGCAGCTTGGCGGGACCAGCGGGAGCGGGGGAGCAGTACTTC. The chain is built from TRBV5-1 and TRBJ2-7; TRBD2 matches 8 bases. V was clipped by 0 bases and J by 7 bases; unmatched bases: 12. The CDR3 length is 16 residues. CDR1 SGHRS and CDR2 YFSETQ come from the germline V gene.

The rearrangement links TRBV15 to TRBJ2-3; 7 bases align to TRBD2. After removal of 3 bases from V and 6 bases from J, the junction contained 0 bases not matched to a gene. The V gene's germline CDR1 is LNHNV and CDR2 YYDKDF (reference sequence). The CDR3 is 12 amino acids. CDR3 sequence reads: CATSSGGDTQYF. The CDR3 DNA follows: TGTGCCACCAGCAGCGGGGGGGATACGCAGTATTTT.

Notes on this clonotype: This clone may be a read error of a much larger clone one base away. The chain is built from TRBV5-1 and TRBJ1-6; D is possibly TRBD1 (5 bases). CDR3 length equals 15 residues. Germline V gene sequence: CDR1 SGHRS, CDR2 YFSETQ. V shed 4 bases and J shed 8 bases, with 16 bases lying between them. The CDR3 coding sequence is TGCGCCAGCAGCGTGGGAGGCAGGGCTGATTCACCCCTCCACTTT. Translated: CASSVGGRADSPLHF.

This CDR3 reads CSARQGAITDTQYF. In nucleotides, the CDR3 is TGCAGTGCTAGACAGGGGGCTATCACAGATACGCAGTATTTT. This rearrangement joins TRBV20-1 to TRBJ2-3, with 8 bases aligning to TRBD1. Germline V gene lookup returns CDR1 DFQATT and CDR2 SNEGSKA (reference sequence). This CDR3 is built from 14 residues. Losses at the gene ends were 2 bases for V and 2 bases for J; bases not matched to a gene: 3.

Points on this clonotype: A much bigger clone sits one base away, suggesting this may be a read error. The gene calls are TRBV7-6 and TRBJ2-7; 7 bases match TRBD1. The germline V gene has CDR1 SGHVS and CDR2 FNYEAQ. The CDR3 has 15 residues. Written as DNA, the CDR3 is TGTGCCAGCAGCTTAAGTACAGGGGTTAGGAACGAGCAGTGCTTC. Translation gives CASSLSTGVRNEQCF.

This clonotype was seen repeatedly, ten times or more. The chain links TRBV6-5 to TRBJ1-1; a possible D gene is TRBD1 (6 bases). V lost 9 bases to trimming and J lost 1 base, with 9 bases between them. CDR1 and CDR2 (germline): MNHEY, SVGAGI. The length of the CDR3 is 12 residues. The CDR3 loop is CARDRSNTEAFF. CDR3 DNA sequence: TGTGCCAGGGACAGATCGAACACTGAAGCTTTCTTT.

This clonotype was picked up one time. The J gene is TRBJ2-7, the V gene TRBV5-8; 7 bases agree with TRBD2. Unmatched junction bases numbered 10, after V lost 1 base and J lost 0 bases. Per the germline V gene, CDR1 is SGHTS and CDR2 is YDEGEE. CDR3 size: 17 residues. CDR3 in DNA: TGTGCCAGCAGCTTGCCTAGCGGACTGACCAGCTCCTACGAGCAGTACGTC. Translating it yields CASSLPSGLTSSYEQYV.

The CDR3 spells CASSSGQRNLNTEAFF. In DNA form, the CDR3 reads TGTGCCAGCAGCTCTGGACAGCGCAACTTGAACACTGAAGCTTTCTTT. This sequence joins TRBV7-9 and TRBJ1-1; possibly TRBD1 for D (6 bases). Trimming took 4 bases from V and 0 from J, leaving 15 bases between them. The CDR3 is 16 amino acids. Germline CDR1 reads SEHNR; CDR2 reads FQNEAQ (reference sequence).

The sample holds one count of this clonotype. V usage is TRBV29-1 and J usage is TRBJ1-1; D might be TRBD1 (5 bases). V lost 8 bases to trimming and J lost 1 base, with 11 bases between them. Germline V gene sequence: CDR1 SQVTM, CDR2 ANQGSEA. The CDR3 totals 12 residues. CDR3 sequence reads: CSKATGNTEAFF. The DNA for the CDR3 is TGCAGCAAGGCTACAGGGAACACTGAAGCTTTCTTT.

This clonotype was recorded many times. V gene TRBV6-5 combines with J gene TRBJ1-1; D unresolved. There are 15 residues in the CDR3. The V gene lost 0 bases and the J gene lost 0 bases, with 8 bases spanning the gap. The germline gives CDR1 MNHEY, CDR2 SVGAGI. The CDR3 here is CASSYSKDLNTEAFF. CDR3 in DNA: TGTGCCAGCAGTTACTCGAAGGATTTGAACACTGAAGCTTTCTTT.

This clonotype was detected only a few times. This chain uses TRBV19 with TRBJ1-2; no clear D. V was shortened by 0 bases and J by 0 bases, with 11 bases between the two germline ends. Germline CDR1 LNHDA, CDR2 SQIVND (reference sequence). The CDR3 contains 16 residues. CDR3: CASSIDHGFSNYGYTF. CDR3 bases: TGTGCCAGTAGTATAGATCACGGGTTTTCTAACTATGGCTACACCTTC.

The chain couples TRBV7-8 to TRBJ2-5, with D perhaps assigned TRBD1 or TRBD2 (6 bases each). The germline V and J ends were trimmed by 5 bases and 3 bases, with 22 bases remaining between them. CDR1 and CDR2 from the germline V gene are SGHVS and FQNEAQ. The CDR3 is 17 residues long. Here the CDR3 reads CASSQLWGAPPKETQYF. The DNA of the CDR3 is TGTGCCAGCAGCCAACTTTGGGGGGCCCCCCCCAAAGAGACCCAGTACTTC.

This clonotype was observed many times. The CDR3 DNA reads as TGCGCCAGCCAAAAAAGAATCGAAGAGACCCAGTACTTC. Encoded protein: CASQKRIEETQYF. The gene calls are TRBV5-1 and TRBJ2-5; D remains ambiguous. The CDR3 extends over 13 amino acids. V lost 7 bases and J 3 bases, leaving 13 bases between the germline ends. Germline V gives CDR1 SGHRS, CDR2 YFSETQ.